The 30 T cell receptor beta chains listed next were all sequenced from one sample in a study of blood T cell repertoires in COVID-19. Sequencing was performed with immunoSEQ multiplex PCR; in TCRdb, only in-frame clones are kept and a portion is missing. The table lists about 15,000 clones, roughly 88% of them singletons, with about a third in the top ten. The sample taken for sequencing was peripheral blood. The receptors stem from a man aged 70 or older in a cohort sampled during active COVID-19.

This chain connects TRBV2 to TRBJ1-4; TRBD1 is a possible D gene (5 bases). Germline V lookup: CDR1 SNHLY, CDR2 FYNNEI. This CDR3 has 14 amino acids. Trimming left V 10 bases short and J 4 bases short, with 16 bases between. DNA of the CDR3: TGTGCCACCTTACGCGGGACGGGTAATGAAAAACTGTTTTTT. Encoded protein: CATLRGTGNEKLFF.

As DNA, the CDR3 is TGCGCCAGCAGCTTGGACGGGTACACTGAAGCTTTCTTT. It is translated as CASSLDGYTEAFF. The V call is TRBV5-1, the J call TRBJ1-1, with unresolved D. Trimming cost V 0 bases and J 3 bases, with 6 bases left between them. The CDR3 extends over 13 amino acids. Per the germline V gene, CDR1 is SGHRS and CDR2 is YFSETQ.

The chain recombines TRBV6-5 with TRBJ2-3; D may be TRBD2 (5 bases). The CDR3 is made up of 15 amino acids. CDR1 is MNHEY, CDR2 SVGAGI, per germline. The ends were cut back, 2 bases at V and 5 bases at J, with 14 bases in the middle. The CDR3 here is CASSYREPDIDTQYF. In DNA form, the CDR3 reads TGTGCCAGCAGTTACCGGGAACCAGATATAGATACGCAGTATTTT.

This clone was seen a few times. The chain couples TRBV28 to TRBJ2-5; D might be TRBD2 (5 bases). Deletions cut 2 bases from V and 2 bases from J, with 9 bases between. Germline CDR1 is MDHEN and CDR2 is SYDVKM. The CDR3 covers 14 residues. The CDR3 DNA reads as TGTGCCAGCAGTTTAAAACGGGATCAAGAGACCCAGTACTTC. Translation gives CASSLKRDQETQYF.

CDR3 coding DNA: TGTGCCAGCAGAGAAGGGGGGGGGATCACCACAGATACGCAGTATTTT. Protein: CASREGGGITTDTQYF. The gene calls are TRBV28 and TRBJ2-3, with D possibly being TRBD2 (7 bases). The length of the CDR3 is 16 residues. Germline assignment: CDR1 MDHEN and CDR2 SYDVKM. The V end lost 6 bases, the J end lost 2 bases, and 18 bases lay between the germline ends.

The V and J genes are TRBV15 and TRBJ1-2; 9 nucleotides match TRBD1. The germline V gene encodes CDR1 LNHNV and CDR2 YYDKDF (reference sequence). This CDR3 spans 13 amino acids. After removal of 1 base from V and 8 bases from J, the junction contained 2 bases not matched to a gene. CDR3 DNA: TGTGCCACCAGCAGAGGGACAGGGGAAGGCTACACCTTC. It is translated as CATSRGTGEGYTF.

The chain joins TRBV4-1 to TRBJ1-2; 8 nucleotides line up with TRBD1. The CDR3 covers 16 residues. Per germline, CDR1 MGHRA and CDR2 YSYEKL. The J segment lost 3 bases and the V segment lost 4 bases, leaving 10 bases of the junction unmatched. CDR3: CASSRREDREDYGYTF. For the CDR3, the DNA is TGCGCCAGCAGCCGGAGGGAGGACAGGGAAGACTATGGCTACACCTTC.

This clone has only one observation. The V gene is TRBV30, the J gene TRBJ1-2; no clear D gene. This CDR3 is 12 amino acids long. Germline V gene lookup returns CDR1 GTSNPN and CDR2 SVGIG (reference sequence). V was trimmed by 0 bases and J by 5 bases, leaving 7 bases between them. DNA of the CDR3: TGTGCCTGGAGTGTAGGCGGGTATGGCTACACCTTC. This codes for CAWSVGGYGYTF. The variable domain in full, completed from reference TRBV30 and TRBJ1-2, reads SQTIHQWPATLVQPVGSPLSLECTVEGTSNPNLYWYRQAAGRGLQLLFYSVGIGQISSEVPQNLSASRPQDRQFILSSKKLLLSDSGFYLCAWSVGGYGYTFGSGTRLTVV.

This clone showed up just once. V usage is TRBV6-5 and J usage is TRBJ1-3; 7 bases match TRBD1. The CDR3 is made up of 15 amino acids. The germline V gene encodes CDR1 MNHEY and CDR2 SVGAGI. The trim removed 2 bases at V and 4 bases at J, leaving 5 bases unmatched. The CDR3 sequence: CASSYMTGLGNTIYF. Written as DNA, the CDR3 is TGTGCCAGCAGTTACATGACAGGGCTCGGAAACACCATATATTTT.

CDR3: CASSLSGFWTDTQYF. CDR3 sequence (DNA): TGTGCCAGCAGCTTGAGCGGGTTCTGGACAGATACGCAGTATTTT. The chain couples TRBV13 to TRBJ2-3; possible D gene TRBD2, 6 bases. V was cut by 3 bases and J by 3 bases, with 13 bases left in between. Germline CDR1 PRHDT, CDR2 FYEKMQ (reference sequence). CDR3 length: 15 residues.

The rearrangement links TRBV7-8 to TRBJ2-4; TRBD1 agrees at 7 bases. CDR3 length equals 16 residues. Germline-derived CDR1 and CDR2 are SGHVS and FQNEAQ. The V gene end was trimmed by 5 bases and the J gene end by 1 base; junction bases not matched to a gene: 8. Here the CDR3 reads CASSAWTDRAKNIQYF. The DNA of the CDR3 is TGTGCCAGCAGCGCCTGGACGGACAGGGCCAAAAACATTCAGTACTTC.

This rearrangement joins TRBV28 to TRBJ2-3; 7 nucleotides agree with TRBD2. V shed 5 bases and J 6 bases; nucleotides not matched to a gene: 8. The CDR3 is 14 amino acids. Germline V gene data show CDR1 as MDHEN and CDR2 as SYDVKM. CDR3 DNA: TGTGCCAGCAGTGGACTAGGGATACGGGATACGCAGTATTTT. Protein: CASSGLGIRDTQYF. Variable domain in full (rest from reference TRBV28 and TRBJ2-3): DVKVTQSSRYLVKRTGEKVFLECVQDMDHENMFWYRQDPGLGLRLIYFSYDVKMKEKGDIPEGYSVSREKKERFSLILESASTNQTSMYLCASSGLGIRDTQYFGPGTRLTVL.

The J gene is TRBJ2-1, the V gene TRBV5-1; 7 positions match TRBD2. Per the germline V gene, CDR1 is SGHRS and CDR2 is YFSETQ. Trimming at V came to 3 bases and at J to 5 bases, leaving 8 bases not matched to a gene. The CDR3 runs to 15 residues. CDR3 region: CASSSQLAGDNEQFF. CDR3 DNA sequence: TGCGCCAGCAGCTCCCAACTCGCGGGAGACAATGAGCAGTTCTTC.

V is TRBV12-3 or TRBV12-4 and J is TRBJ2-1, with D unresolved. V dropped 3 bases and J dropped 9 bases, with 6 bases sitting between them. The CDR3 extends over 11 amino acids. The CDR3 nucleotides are TGTGCCAGCAGTTTGAGGTCTGAGCAGTTCTTC. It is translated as CASSLRSEQFF.

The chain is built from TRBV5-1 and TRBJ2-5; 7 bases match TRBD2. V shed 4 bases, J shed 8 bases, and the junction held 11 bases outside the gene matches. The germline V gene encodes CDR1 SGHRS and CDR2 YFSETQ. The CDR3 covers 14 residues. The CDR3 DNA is TGCGCCAGCAGCGTGGGGGGGGGAGAACCCACCCAGTACTTC. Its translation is CASSVGGGEPTQYF. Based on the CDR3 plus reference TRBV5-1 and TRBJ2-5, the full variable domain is KAGVTQTPRYLIKTRGQQVTLSCSPISGHRSVSWYQQTPGQGLQFLFEYFSETQRNKGNFPGRFSGRQFSNSRSEMNVSTLELGDSALYLCASSVGGGEPTQYFGPGTRLLVL.

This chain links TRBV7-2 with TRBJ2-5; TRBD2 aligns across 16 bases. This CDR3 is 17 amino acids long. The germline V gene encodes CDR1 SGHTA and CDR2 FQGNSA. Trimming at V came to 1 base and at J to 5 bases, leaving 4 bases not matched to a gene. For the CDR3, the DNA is TGTGCCAGCAGCTTAGATGAGGGACTAGCGGGAGGGGAGACCCAGTACTTC. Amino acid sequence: CASSLDEGLAGGETQYF.

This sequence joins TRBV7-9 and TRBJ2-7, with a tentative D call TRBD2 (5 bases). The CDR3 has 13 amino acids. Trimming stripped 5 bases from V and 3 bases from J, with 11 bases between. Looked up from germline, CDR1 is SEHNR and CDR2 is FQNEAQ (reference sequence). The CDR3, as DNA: TGTGCCAGCAGCAATAGCGAGGGCTACGAGCAGTACTTC. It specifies CASSNSEGYEQYF.

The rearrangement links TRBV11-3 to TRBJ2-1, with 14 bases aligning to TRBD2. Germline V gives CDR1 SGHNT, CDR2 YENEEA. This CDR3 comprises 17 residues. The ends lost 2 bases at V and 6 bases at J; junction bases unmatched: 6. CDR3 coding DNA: TGTGCCAGCAGCTTATCCGGACTAGCGGGGGGCGGCAATGAGCAGTTCTTC. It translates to CASSLSGLAGGGNEQFF.

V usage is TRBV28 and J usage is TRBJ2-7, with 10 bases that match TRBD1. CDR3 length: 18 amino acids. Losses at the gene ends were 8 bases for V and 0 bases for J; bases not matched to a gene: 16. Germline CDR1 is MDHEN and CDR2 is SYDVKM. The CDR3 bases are TGTGCCAGCTTTCCCGAGGGGGGACAGGGGACGATCTCCTACGAGCAGTACTTC. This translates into CASFPEGGQGTISYEQYF.

The CDR3 nucleotides read TGTGCCAGCAGCGTAGAGGGGGACAGGGTTACGGAGACCCAGTACTTC. Its protein product is CASSVEGDRVTETQYF. The V call is TRBV9, the J call TRBJ2-5; the match to TRBD1 covers 9 bases. Germline lookup yields CDR1 SGDLS and CDR2 YYNGEE. J gave up 5 bases and V 0 bases, and 8 bases lay outside the gene matches. The CDR3 runs to 16 residues.

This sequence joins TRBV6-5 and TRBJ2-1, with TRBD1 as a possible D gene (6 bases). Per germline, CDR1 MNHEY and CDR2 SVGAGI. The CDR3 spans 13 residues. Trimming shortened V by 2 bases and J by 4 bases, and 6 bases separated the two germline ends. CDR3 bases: TGTGCCAGCAGTTACGACAGGTACAATGAGCAGTTCTTC. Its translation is CASSYDRYNEQFF.

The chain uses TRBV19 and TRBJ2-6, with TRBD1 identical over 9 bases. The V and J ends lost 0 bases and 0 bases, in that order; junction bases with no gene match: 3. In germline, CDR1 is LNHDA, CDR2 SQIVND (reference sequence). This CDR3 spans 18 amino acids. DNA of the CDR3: TGTGCCAGTAGTATAGAACAGGGGGCCGTCTCTGGGGCCAACGTCCTGACTTTC. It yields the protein CASSIEQGAVSGANVLTF.

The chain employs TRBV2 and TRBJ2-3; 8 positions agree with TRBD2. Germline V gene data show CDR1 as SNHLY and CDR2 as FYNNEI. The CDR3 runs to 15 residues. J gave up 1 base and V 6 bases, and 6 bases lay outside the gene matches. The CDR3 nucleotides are TGTGCCAGCAGGGCAGGTAGCGGGGGCACAGATACGCAGTATTTT. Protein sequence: CASRAGSGGTDTQYF.

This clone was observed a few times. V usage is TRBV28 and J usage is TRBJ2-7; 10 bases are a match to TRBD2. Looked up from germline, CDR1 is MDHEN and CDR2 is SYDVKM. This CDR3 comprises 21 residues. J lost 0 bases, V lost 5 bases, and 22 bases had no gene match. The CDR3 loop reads CASSGASGLAAFNLFSYEQYF. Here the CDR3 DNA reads TGTGCCAGCAGTGGGGCTTCTGGACTAGCGGCATTTAACCTATTCTCCTACGAGCAGTACTTC.

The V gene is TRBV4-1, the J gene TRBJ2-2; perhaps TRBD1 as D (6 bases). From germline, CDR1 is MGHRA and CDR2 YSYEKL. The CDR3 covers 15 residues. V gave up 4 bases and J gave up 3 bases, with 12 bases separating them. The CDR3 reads CASSRSNRDTGELFF. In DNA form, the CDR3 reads TGCGCCAGCAGCCGGTCTAACAGGGACACCGGGGAGCTGTTTTTT.

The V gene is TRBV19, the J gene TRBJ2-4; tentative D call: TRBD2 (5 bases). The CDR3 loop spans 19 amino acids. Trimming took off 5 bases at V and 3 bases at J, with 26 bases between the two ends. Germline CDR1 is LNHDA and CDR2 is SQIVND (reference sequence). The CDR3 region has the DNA TGTGCCAGTAGTGTTGGAGGACTCTCTAACAAAAGGGTCAAAAACATTCAGTACTTC. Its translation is CASSVGGLSNKRVKNIQYF.

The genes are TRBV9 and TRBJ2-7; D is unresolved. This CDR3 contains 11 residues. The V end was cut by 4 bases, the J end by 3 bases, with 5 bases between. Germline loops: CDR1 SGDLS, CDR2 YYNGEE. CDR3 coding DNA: TGTGCCAGCAGCAACAACTACGAGCAGTACTTC. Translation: CASSNNYEQYF.

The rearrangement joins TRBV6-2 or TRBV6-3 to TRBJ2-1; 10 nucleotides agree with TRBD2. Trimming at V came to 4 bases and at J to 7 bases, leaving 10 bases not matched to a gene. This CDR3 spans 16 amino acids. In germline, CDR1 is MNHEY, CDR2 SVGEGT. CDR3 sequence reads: CASSSDSGRSWNEQFF. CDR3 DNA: TGTGCCAGCAGTTCCGATAGCGGGAGGAGTTGGAATGAGCAGTTCTTC.

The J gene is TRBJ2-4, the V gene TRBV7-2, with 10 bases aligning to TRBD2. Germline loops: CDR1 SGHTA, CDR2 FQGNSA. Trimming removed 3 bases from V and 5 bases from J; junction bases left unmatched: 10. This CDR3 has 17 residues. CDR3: CASSLAPGLASQNIQYF. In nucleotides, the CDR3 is TGTGCCAGCAGCTTGGCTCCGGGACTAGCGTCGCAAAACATTCAGTACTTC.

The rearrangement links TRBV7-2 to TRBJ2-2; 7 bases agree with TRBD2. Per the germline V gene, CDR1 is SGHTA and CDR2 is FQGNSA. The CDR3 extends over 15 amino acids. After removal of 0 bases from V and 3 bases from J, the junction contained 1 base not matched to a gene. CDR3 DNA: TGTGCCAGCAGCTTAGCGGGAGGGTACACCGGGGAGCTGTTTTTT. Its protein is CASSLAGGYTGELFF.